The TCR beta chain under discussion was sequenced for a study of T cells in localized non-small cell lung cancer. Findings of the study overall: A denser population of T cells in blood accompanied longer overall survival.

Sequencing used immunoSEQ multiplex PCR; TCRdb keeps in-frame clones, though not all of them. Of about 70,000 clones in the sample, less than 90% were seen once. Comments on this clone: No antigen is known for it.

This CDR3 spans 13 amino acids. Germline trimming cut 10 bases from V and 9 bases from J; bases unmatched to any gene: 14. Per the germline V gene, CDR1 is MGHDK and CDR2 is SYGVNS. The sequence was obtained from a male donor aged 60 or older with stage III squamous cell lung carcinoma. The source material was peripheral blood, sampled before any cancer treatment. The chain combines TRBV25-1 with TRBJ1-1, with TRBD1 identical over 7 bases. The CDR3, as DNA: TGTGCCACCATCCCCCCGACAGGGACACAAGCTTTCTTT. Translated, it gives CATIPPTGTQAFF.